The 18 T cell receptor beta chains listed next were all sequenced from one sample in a study of T-cell reconstitution after alpha-beta-depleted transplantation in children. Unique molecular identifiers were incorporated into the prepared TCRbeta library. TCRdb re-derived calls from the PCR reads in MiXCR, one entry per CDR3 protein. The top ten hold over 25% of the sample, which has about a million distinct CDR3 sequences, roughly 31% seen once. The sample was PBMCs, mostly from graft donor cells, taken 360 days after TCRalphabeta/CD19-depleted stem cell transplant. All receptors come from a boy in the first two years of life who had a stem cell transplant for SCID, so the T cells may come from the graft donor.

V is TRBV5-1 and J is TRBJ1-1; no clear D. The V and J ends lost 4 bases and 2 bases respectively, with 33 bases between them. The CDR3 has 21 residues. CDR1 and CDR2 (germline): SGHRS, YFSETQ. CDR3 in amino acids: CASSLHWVRRPRTLPNTEAFF. For the CDR3, the DNA is TGCGCCAGCAGCCTCCATTGGGTGCGTCGGCCTCGAACGTTACCTAACACTGAAGCTTTCTTT.

Only a few counts were recorded for this clonotype. The chain uses TRBV5-4 and TRBJ1-4; D gene uncertain. The CDR3 consists of 14 residues. Germline V gives CDR1 SGHNT, CDR2 YYREEE (reference sequence). V shed 4 bases and J shed 6 bases, with 13 bases lying between them. In nucleotides, the CDR3 is TGTGCCAGCAGCCCCGGCCAACAAGATGAAAAACTGTTTTTT. It specifies CASSPGQQDEKLFF.

The V and J genes are TRBV18 and TRBJ2-2, with D perhaps TRBD1 (6 bases). V lost 6 bases to trimming and J lost 5 bases, with 16 bases between them. This CDR3 spans 15 amino acids. Germline V gene data show CDR1 as KGHSH and CDR2 as LQKENI. The CDR3 sequence: CASSNLQGSTGELFF. The CDR3 DNA follows: TGTGCCAGCTCCAATTTACAGGGAAGTACCGGGGAGCTGTTTTTT.

This clonotype has more than one count but fewer than ten. The chain joins TRBV25-1 to TRBJ2-1; 10 bases align to TRBD2. Germline CDR1 reads MGHDK; CDR2 reads SYGVNS. The CDR3 totals 16 residues. V lost 5 bases and J lost 4; bases outside the gene matches: 8. The CDR3 DNA is TGTGCCAGCAGTCCCCGTTCTAGCGGGGGTTACAATGAGCAGTTCTTC. This gives the protein CASSPRSSGGYNEQFF.

The V and J genes are TRBV11-2 and TRBJ2-7; D may correspond to TRBD1 or TRBD2 (5 bases each). The V end was cut by 5 bases, the J end by 2 bases, with 16 bases between. This CDR3 has 15 amino acids. Germline V lookup: CDR1 SGHAT, CDR2 FQNNGV. The chain's CDR3 is CASSPTPTAAYEQYF. DNA for the CDR3: TGTGCCAGCAGCCCGACCCCGACAGCGGCCTACGAGCAGTACTTC.

This chain uses TRBV4-3 with TRBJ2-2; 10 bases fit TRBD1. V was pared by 8 bases and J by 4 bases, with 7 bases of the junction left unmatched. The CDR3 has 15 residues. Germline CDR1 LGHNA, CDR2 YSLEER. CDR3 sequence reads: CASAYGTGATGELFF. DNA of the CDR3: TGCGCCAGCGCATACGGGACAGGGGCCACCGGGGAGCTGTTTTTT.

The V and J genes are TRBV20-1 and TRBJ1-2; D is unresolved. CDR3 length equals 14 residues. Germline V gene data show CDR1 as DFQATT and CDR2 as SNEGSKA (reference sequence). The V end was cut by 1 base, the J end by 2 bases, with 11 bases between. The CDR3 loop is CSARVRRLNYGYTF. The DNA for the CDR3 is TGCAGTGCTAGAGTTAGGCGACTAAACTATGGCTACACCTTC.

The chain links TRBV27 to TRBJ2-1; D is unclear. The CDR3 is 15 amino acids. Between the trimmed V and J ends, which lost 3 bases and 0 bases, there was a span of 9 bases. The germline CDR1 and CDR2 sequences are MNHEY and SMNVEV (reference sequence). CDR3 DNA sequence: TGTGCCAGCAGTTTCTCGATTAGCTCCTACAATGAGCAGTTCTTC. Amino acid sequence: CASSFSISSYNEQFF.

CDR3 nucleotides: TGTGCCAGCAGTTACTCCCACGGTAGCACCGGGGAGCTGTTTTTT. The encoded protein is CASSYSHGSTGELFF. V usage is TRBV6-2 or TRBV6-3 and J usage is TRBJ2-2; unclear D gene. V was clipped by 0 bases and J by 4 bases, with 9 bases between them. The germline gives CDR1 MNHEY, CDR2 SVGEGT. CDR3 length equals 15 residues.

A few counts support this clonotype. As DNA, the CDR3 is TGTGCCAGCAGTTACAATACCGCTGAAGCTTTCTTT. It translates to CASSYNTAEAFF. V is TRBV6-2 or TRBV6-3 and J is TRBJ1-1; D remains unclear. Trimming cost V 2 bases and J 6 bases, with 7 bases left between them. This CDR3 is built from 12 residues. CDR1 and CDR2 (germline): MNHEY, SVGEGT.

The chain has TRBV3-1 and TRBJ1-2; D call uncertain. This CDR3 region has 14 residues. V dropped 3 bases and J dropped 7 bases, with 15 bases sitting between them. Germline CDR1 and CDR2: LGHDT and YNNKEL (reference sequence). The CDR3 DNA follows: TGTGCCAGCAGCCAGTATTCAGCTGCAGGTGGCTACACCTTC. This sequence encodes CASSQYSAAGGYTF.

This clonotype has more than one count but fewer than ten. The V call is TRBV5-5, the J call TRBJ1-1; D is unresolved. The CDR3 spans 15 residues. Trimming pared 0 bases from V and 1 base from J, leaving 10 bases between. The germline gives CDR1 SGHKS, CDR2 YYEKEE (reference sequence). The CDR3 is CASSLVDPGNTEAFF. CDR3 sequence (DNA): TGTGCCAGCAGCTTGGTTGACCCCGGGAACACTGAAGCTTTCTTT.

This clonotype was picked up a small number of times. The DNA for the CDR3 is TGTGCCAGCAAGGCCCGAGGGGCCAACGTCCTGACTTTC. Its translation is CASKARGANVLTF. The chain joins TRBV2 to TRBJ2-6; D gene ambiguous. CDR1 and CDR2 from the germline V gene are SNHLY and FYNNEI. The V end lost 7 bases, the J end lost 4 bases, and 8 bases lay between the germline ends. The CDR3 totals 13 residues.

This clonotype was detected a few times. The CDR3 loop is CASSEYRRGKQYF. CDR3 sequence (DNA): TGTGCCAGCAGTGAATATCGGCGGGGTAAGCAGTACTTC. This chain links TRBV25-1 with TRBJ2-7; D might be TRBD2 (6 bases). CDR3 length: 13 residues. The V and J ends lost 0 bases and 8 bases respectively, with 11 bases between them. Germline V gives CDR1 MGHDK, CDR2 SYGVNS.

The V call is TRBV29-1, the J call TRBJ2-4; D is tentatively TRBD1 or TRBD2 (5 bases each). CDR1 SQVTM and CDR2 ANQGSEA come from the germline V gene. The CDR3 is 14 residues long. V was clipped by 3 bases and J by 6 bases, with 15 bases between them. In DNA, the CDR3 is TGCAGCGTTGAGAGTCGGGGCCGACTAAACATTCAGTACTTC. The encoded protein is CSVESRGRLNIQYF.

This clonotype was observed a handful of times. The V gene is TRBV20-1, the J gene TRBJ2-7, with D tentatively TRBD2 (6 bases). The germline V gene has CDR1 DFQATT and CDR2 SNEGSKA (reference sequence). This CDR3 spans 14 amino acids. Between the trimmed V and J ends, which lost 6 bases and 3 bases, there was a span of 18 bases. The CDR3 nucleotides read TGCAGTGCAAAACAGGCCGGGGGACTCTACGAGCAGTACTTC. This gives the protein CSAKQAGGLYEQYF.

The sample holds many counts of this clonotype. The chain recombines TRBV12-3 or TRBV12-4 with TRBJ2-2; D is possibly TRBD1 or TRBD2 (7 bases each). V lost 7 bases and J lost 5, with 14 bases in between. This CDR3 region has 14 residues. This chain's CDR3 is CASTYRGGTGELFF. CDR3 in DNA: TGTGCCAGCACATACAGGGGAGGGACCGGGGAGCTGTTTTTT.

The genes are TRBV4-2 and TRBJ2-7; tentative D call: TRBD1 (6 bases). Germline CDR1 LGHNA, CDR2 YNFKEQ. CDR3 length equals 18 residues. Trimming took off 0 bases at V and 3 bases at J, with 21 bases between the two ends. DNA of the CDR3: TGTGCCAGCAGCCAAGAGTACGGCTTTCGGGACACCTACTACGAGCAGTACTTC. Its translation is CASSQEYGFRDTYYEQYF.